Shown below are 28 T cell receptor beta chains from a single sample sequenced in a study of OX40 agonist ivuxolimab in advanced cancers. Profiled with immunoSEQ multiplex PCR; TCRdb holds only in-frame clones, not every one. The sample contains 37,000 or so clones, roughly 84% of which appear only once. The sequencing used CD4+ or CD8+ T cells sorted from blood, collected in a trial of the OX40 agonist ivuxolimab. Receptors originate from an adult with an advanced solid tumor such as melanoma, head and neck, liver or kidney cancer.

V gene TRBV29-1 combines with J gene TRBJ2-7; D is uncertain. This CDR3 is 11 amino acids long. Per the germline V gene, CDR1 is SQVTM and CDR2 is ANQGSEA. Trimming shortened V by 7 bases and J by 6 bases, and 13 bases separated the two germline ends. The CDR3 protein is CSGRGVGEQYF. CDR3 in DNA: TGCAGCGGACGTGGGGTCGGCGAGCAGTACTTC.

The chain uses TRBV4-3 and TRBJ2-7; perhaps TRBD2 as D (6 bases). Trimming cost V 0 bases and J 0 bases, with 6 bases left between them. The CDR3 extends over 14 amino acids. Germline V gives CDR1 LGHNA, CDR2 YSLEER. The chain's CDR3 is CASSQEGGSYEQYF. The CDR3 bases are TGCGCCAGCAGCCAAGAGGGGGGCTCCTACGAGCAGTACTTC.

V usage is TRBV4-1 and J usage is TRBJ2-5, with 10 positions matching TRBD1. The CDR3 length is 15 residues. Germline CDR1 reads MGHRA; CDR2 reads YSYEKL. V lost 4 bases and J lost 3; bases outside the gene matches: 5. CDR3 sequence: CASSLRGTGEETQYF. The DNA of the CDR3 is TGCGCCAGCAGCCTGCGAGGGACAGGGGAAGAGACCCAGTACTTC.

V gene TRBV4-1 combines with J gene TRBJ2-3; perhaps TRBD2 as D (5 bases). This CDR3 comprises 13 residues. The V and J ends lost 8 bases and 7 bases respectively, with 16 bases between them. Germline V gene sequence: CDR1 MGHRA, CDR2 YSYEKL. The DNA of the CDR3 is TGCGCCAGCTCTGGGAGCCCCCCTTATACGCAGTATTTT. Translation gives CASSGSPPYTQYF.

The CDR3 sequence is CASSVLEGANEKLFF. CDR3 nucleotides: TGTGCCAGCAGTGTGCTAGAGGGGGCTAATGAAAAACTGTTTTTT. This rearrangement joins TRBV7-9 to TRBJ1-4; a weak D match, TRBD1 (6 bases). V lost 6 bases and J 3 bases, leaving 14 bases between the germline ends. The CDR3 consists of 15 residues. The germline V gene encodes CDR1 SEHNR and CDR2 FQNEAQ (reference sequence).

This chain uses TRBV6-5 with TRBJ1-1; D ambiguous. Deletions cut 0 bases from V and 7 bases from J, with 15 bases between. Germline values: CDR1 MNHEY, CDR2 SVGAGI. The CDR3 sequence is 15 residues long. The CDR3 sequence is CASSYSKTTDFEAFF. CDR3 sequence (DNA): TGTGCCAGCAGTTACTCGAAGACGACCGATTTTGAAGCTTTCTTT.

The chain is built from TRBV2 and TRBJ2-1; the D gene is possibly TRBD1 (7 bases). The V gene lost 6 bases and the J gene lost 9 bases, with 21 bases spanning the gap. The CDR3 consists of 15 residues. Germline assignment: CDR1 SNHLY and CDR2 FYNNEI. CDR3 sequence: CASRMSQGGRLEQFF. DNA of the CDR3: TGTGCCAGCAGGATGAGTCAGGGGGGCCGCCTTGAGCAGTTCTTC.

This chain links TRBV19 with TRBJ2-1, with D unresolved. This CDR3 spans 11 amino acids. Germline values: CDR1 LNHDA, CDR2 SQIVND (reference sequence). The ends were cut back, 3 bases at V and 10 bases at J, with 7 bases in the middle. The CDR3 loop is CASSMPGEQFF. As DNA, the CDR3 is TGTGCCAGTAGTATGCCCGGGGAGCAGTTCTTC.

V is TRBV19 and J is TRBJ2-3, with 7 bases identical to TRBD1. The CDR3 has 14 residues. The germline V gene encodes CDR1 LNHDA and CDR2 SQIVND (reference sequence). The V gene end was trimmed by 7 bases and the J gene end by 4 bases; junction bases not matched to a gene: 8. The CDR3 DNA sequence: TGTGCCAGTACCCCCACAGGGGTGGCAGATACGCAGTATTTT. Residues: CASTPTGVADTQYF.

The gene calls are TRBV4-1 and TRBJ1-2; tentatively, D is TRBD1 (5 bases). CDR3 length equals 18 residues. V shed 0 bases and J shed 3 bases, with 20 bases lying between them. CDR1 and CDR2 (germline): MGHRA, YSYEKL. CDR3 amino acids: CASSQEAGREGSYYGYTF. The CDR3 DNA sequence: TGCGCCAGCAGCCAAGAAGCGGGACGGGAGGGGAGTTACTATGGCTACACCTTC.

The J gene is TRBJ1-4, the V gene TRBV7-9; TRBD1 agrees at 9 bases. V was clipped by 5 bases and J by 8 bases; unmatched bases: 6. Germline lookup yields CDR1 SEHNR and CDR2 FQNEAQ (reference sequence). The CDR3 is 14 residues long. The CDR3 is CASSPPGQGEKLFF. The CDR3 DNA is TGTGCCAGCAGCCCCCCGGGACAGGGCGAAAAACTGTTTTTT. Filled out from reference TRBV7-9 and TRBJ1-4, the complete variable domain reads DTGVSQNPRHKITKRGQNVTFRCDPISEHNRLYWYRQTLGQGPEFLTYFQNEAQLEKSRLLSDRFSAERPKGSFSTLEIQRTEQGDSAMYLCASSPPGQGEKLFFGSGTQLSVL.

This chain connects TRBV2 to TRBJ2-3, with D maybe TRBD2 (5 bases). Germline V gene lookup returns CDR1 SNHLY and CDR2 FYNNEI. The CDR3 runs 16 residues. V was trimmed by 7 bases and J by 2 bases, leaving 19 bases between them. This CDR3 is CASTRGIDTSTDTQYF. In nucleotides, the CDR3 is TGTGCCAGCACCCGGGGAATCGATACTTCCACAGATACGCAGTATTTT.

V is TRBV19 and J is TRBJ2-2; the D is unclear. Trimming pared 5 bases from V and 7 bases from J, leaving 5 bases between. The CDR3 length is 11 residues. The germline gives CDR1 LNHDA, CDR2 SQIVND (reference sequence). This chain's CDR3 is CASSSDGELFF. DNA of the CDR3: TGTGCCAGTAGTTCTGACGGGGAGCTGTTTTTT.

This chain uses TRBV9 with TRBJ2-5, with D perhaps given as TRBD1 or TRBD2 (5 bases each). Trimming shortened V by 0 bases and J by 0 bases, and 9 bases separated the two germline ends. Germline CDR1 SGDLS, CDR2 YYNGEE. There are 15 residues in the CDR3. CDR3 bases: TGTGCCAGCAGCGTAGCTGGGACGTACCAAGAGACCCAGTACTTC. Protein sequence: CASSVAGTYQETQYF.

V is TRBV5-5 and J is TRBJ1-1, with D perhaps matching TRBD1 (6 bases). This CDR3 contains 13 residues. Trimming removed 6 bases at V and 7 bases at J, with 16 bases between. Germline V gives CDR1 SGHKS, CDR2 YYEKEE (reference sequence). The CDR3 nucleotides are TGTGCCAGCACCCAAGGCTGGGGGCTTGAAGCTTTCTTT. It specifies CASTQGWGLEAFF. The full variable domain, with the rest looked up from reference TRBV5-5 and TRBJ1-1, is DAGVTQSPTHLIKTRGQQVTLRCSPISGHKSVSWYQQVLGQGPQFIFQYYEKEERGRGNFPDRFSARQFPNYSSELNVNALLLGDSALYLCASTQGWGLEAFFGQGTRLTVV.

This chain links TRBV2 with TRBJ2-2; D uncertain. CDR3 length equals 12 residues. Between the trimmed V and J ends, which lost 4 bases and 6 bases, there was a span of 6 bases. CDR1 and CDR2 (germline): SNHLY, FYNNEI. Here the CDR3 reads CASSGLAGELFF. In DNA, the CDR3 is TGTGCCAGCAGTGGACTGGCCGGGGAGCTGTTTTTT.

This clone came up a few times. The rearrangement joins TRBV6-5 to TRBJ1-2; D unresolved. The CDR3 length is 15 residues. CDR1 is MNHEY and CDR2 is SVGAGI in the germline V gene. V lost 6 bases, J lost 4 bases, and 18 bases lay in between. CDR3 in amino acids: CASSKLAGSPYGYTF. DNA for the CDR3: TGTGCCAGCAGCAAACTAGCTGGATCTCCCTATGGCTACACCTTC.

Here the CDR3 DNA reads TGTGCCAGCAGTGAATCTCCGGGGGGGTCCCACAATGAGCAGTTCTTC. This codes for CASSESPGGSHNEQFF. The gene calls are TRBV25-1 and TRBJ2-1; 8 bases agree with TRBD2. The junction had 7 bases not matched to a gene; V was cut back by 1 base and J by 5 bases. This CDR3 has 16 amino acids. From germline, CDR1 is MGHDK and CDR2 SYGVNS.

This rearrangement joins TRBV30 to TRBJ2-3; D remains ambiguous. With 5 bases removed from V and 0 bases from J, the gap between germline ends came to 6 bases. Germline V gene data show CDR1 as GTSNPN and CDR2 as SVGIG (reference sequence). CDR3 length: 12 residues. The CDR3 nucleotides are TGTGCCTGGGATACTAGCACAGATACGCAGTATTTT. This gives the protein CAWDTSTDTQYF. The full variable domain, in which reference TRBV30 and TRBJ2-3 provide the parts outside the CDR3, is SQTIHQWPATLVQPVGSPLSLECTVEGTSNPNLYWYRQAAGRGLQLLFYSVGIGQISSEVPQNLSASRPQDRQFILSSKKLLLSDSGFYLCAWDTSTDTQYFGPGTRLTVL.

The sample holds one count of this clone. The V gene is TRBV7-2, the J gene TRBJ2-3; the match to TRBD1 covers 9 bases. This CDR3 is 17 amino acids long. J lost 2 bases, V lost 5 bases, and 11 bases had no gene match. The germline CDR1 and CDR2 sequences are SGHTA and FQGNSA. For the CDR3, the DNA is TGTGCCAGCAGCGTCCCGGGACAGGGTCCACCCACAGATACGCAGTATTTT. It is translated as CASSVPGQGPPTDTQYF.

The genes are TRBV7-2 and TRBJ1-2; D ambiguous. The CDR3 sequence is 15 residues long. The V end was cut by 1 base, the J end by 4 bases, with 13 bases between. Germline V gives CDR1 SGHTA, CDR2 FQGNSA. In DNA, the CDR3 is TGTGCCAGCAGCTTAGAGGTCCAGGTATTCTATGGCTACACCTTC. Encoded protein: CASSLEVQVFYGYTF.

The chain has TRBV27 and TRBJ2-5; the match to TRBD1 covers 9 bases. Judging by the DNA end, TRBJ2-7 fits better; the J call may be wrong. CDR3 length equals 17 residues. CDR1 and CDR2 from the germline V gene are MNHEY and SMNVEV (reference sequence). The CDR3 here is CASSLLGTWDREFEQYF. CDR3 sequence (DNA): TGTGCCAGCAGTTTATTGGGGACATGGGACAGGGAATTCGAGCAGTACTTC.

The V call is TRBV30, the J call TRBJ2-2, with D unresolved. The CDR3 is made up of 13 amino acids. Germline V lookup: CDR1 GTSNPN, CDR2 SVGIG (reference sequence). Trimming cost V 2 bases and J 8 bases, with 12 bases left between them. The CDR3 coding sequence is TGTGCCTGGAGTCCCACATATCGTGGGGAGCTGTTTTTT. Translation gives CAWSPTYRGELFF.

This sequence joins TRBV7-6 and TRBJ2-1; no firm D call. The CDR3 runs to 12 residues. The V gene's germline CDR1 is SGHVS and CDR2 FNYEAQ. V was pared by 2 bases and J by 10 bases, with 9 bases between. In nucleotides, the CDR3 is TGTGCCAGCAGCTTAAATGCCCGCGAGCAGTTCTTC. It specifies CASSLNAREQFF.

The V and J genes are TRBV15 and TRBJ1-6; no clear D gene. CDR1 LNHNV and CDR2 YYDKDF come from the germline V gene (reference sequence). Trimming left V 3 bases short and J 9 bases short, with 12 bases between. This CDR3 has 14 residues. The CDR3 DNA is TGTGCCACCAGCAGCCTAGGCGGCGCTTCACCCCTCCACTTT. Protein product: CATSSLGGASPLHF.

The chain couples TRBV18 to TRBJ2-7; D remains ambiguous. The V and J ends lost 6 bases and 2 bases respectively, with 14 bases between them. The CDR3 is made up of 14 amino acids. Germline V lookup: CDR1 KGHSH, CDR2 LQKENI. The CDR3 spells CASSPPENPYEQYF. Here the CDR3 DNA reads TGTGCCAGCTCGCCCCCAGAGAACCCCTACGAGCAGTACTTC.

This clone has just one count. The chain joins TRBV19 to TRBJ2-3; D unclear. This CDR3 has 15 amino acids. The germline V and J ends were trimmed by 6 bases and 0 bases, with 13 bases remaining between them. Germline-derived CDR1 and CDR2 are LNHDA and SQIVND (reference sequence). The CDR3 sequence is CASSSFGASTDTQYF. CDR3 DNA sequence: TGTGCCAGTAGCTCCTTTGGAGCTAGCACAGATACGCAGTATTTT.

Notes on this clone: The sample carries other DNA sequences with the same CDR3. The chain has TRBV6-5 and TRBJ2-1; 7 bases line up with TRBD2. The CDR3 is made up of 16 amino acids. Losses at the gene ends were 0 bases for V and 0 bases for J; bases not matched to a gene: 2. The germline V gene has CDR1 MNHEY and CDR2 SVGAGI. CDR3 in amino acids: CASSYSAGSSYNEQFF. CDR3 in DNA: TGTGCCAGCAGTTACTCAGCGGGGAGCTCCTACAATGAGCAGTTCTTC.